This T cell receptor (beta chain) is from a study of tumor-infiltrating lymphocytes in primary liver carcinoma. Study-wide results and caveats: It was tumor-adjacent and tumor-blood pairs that overlapped less than tumor region pairs did.

On this clonotype itself: The antigen remains undetermined. The CDR3 does not end in the conserved phenylalanine or tryptophan, so this is likely a read error.

The CDR3 has 15 residues. CDR1 is SGHAT, CDR2 FQNNGV, per germline. With a constant-region primer, TCR beta cDNA was made from approximately 510 ng of total RNA. Employing slightly modified ARM-PCR, three nested multiplex PCR rounds were run, and these gave rise to the TCR beta libraries. It was with TRBV1-TRBV30 forward primers and a C-beta reverse primer that the first two PCR rounds were run, at roughly 11 cycles each. TCRdb independently ran MiXCR on the multiplex PCR reads; one entry per CDR3 protein. Seen here are about 33,000 distinct CDR3 sequences, about three quarters observed once, and the top ten hold roughly 34%. From approximately 20-30 mg of unsorted bulk tissue, DNA and RNA were co-extracted together. Primary liver carcinomas in the patients were surgically resected. Sampling of each tumor involved five separate regions.

V is TRBV11-2 and J is TRBJ2-7, with a possible D match to TRBD1 (6 bases). The receptor's source is a man in his forties with primary liver carcinoma and hepatitis B virus infection. The sequenced material came from liver tumor tissue from sampling region 5. The subset denotes: tumor region T5, tumor centre. CDR3 DNA sequence: TGTTCCAGCAGCCAAGGAACAGGGAGAACCTACGAGCAGTACTCC. It translates to CSSSQGTGRTYEQYS.